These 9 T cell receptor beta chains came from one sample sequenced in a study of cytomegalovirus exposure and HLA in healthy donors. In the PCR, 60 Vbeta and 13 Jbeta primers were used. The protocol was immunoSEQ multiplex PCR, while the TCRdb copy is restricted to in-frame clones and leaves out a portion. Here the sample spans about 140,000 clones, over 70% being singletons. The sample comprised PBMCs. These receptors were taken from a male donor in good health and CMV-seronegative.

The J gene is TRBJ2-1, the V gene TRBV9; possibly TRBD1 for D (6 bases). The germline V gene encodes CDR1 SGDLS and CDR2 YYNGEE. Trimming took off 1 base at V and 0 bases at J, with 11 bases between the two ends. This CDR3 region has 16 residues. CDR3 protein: CASSVIGQYSYNEQFF. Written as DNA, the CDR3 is TGTGCCAGCAGCGTAATCGGACAGTACTCCTACAATGAGCAGTTCTTC. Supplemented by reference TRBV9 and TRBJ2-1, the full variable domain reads DSGVTQTPKHLITATGQRVTLRCSPRSGDLSVYWYQQSLDQGLQFLIQYYNGEERAKGNILERFSAQQFPDLHSELNLSSLELGDSALYFCASSVIGQYSYNEQFFGPGTRLTVL.

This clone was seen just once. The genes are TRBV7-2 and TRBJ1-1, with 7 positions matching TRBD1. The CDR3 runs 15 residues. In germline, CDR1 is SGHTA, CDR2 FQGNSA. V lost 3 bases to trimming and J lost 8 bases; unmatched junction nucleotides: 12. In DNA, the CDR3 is TGTGCCAGCAGCTTCACCTCAGGGGGTAGCTCCGAAGCTTTCTTT. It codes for CASSFTSGGSSEAFF.

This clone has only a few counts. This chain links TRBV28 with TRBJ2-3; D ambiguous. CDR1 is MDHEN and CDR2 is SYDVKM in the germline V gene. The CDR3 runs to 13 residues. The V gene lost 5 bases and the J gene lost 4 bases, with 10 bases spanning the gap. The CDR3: CASSMQVPDTQYF. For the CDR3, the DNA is TGTGCCAGCAGTATGCAGGTGCCAGATACGCAGTATTTT.

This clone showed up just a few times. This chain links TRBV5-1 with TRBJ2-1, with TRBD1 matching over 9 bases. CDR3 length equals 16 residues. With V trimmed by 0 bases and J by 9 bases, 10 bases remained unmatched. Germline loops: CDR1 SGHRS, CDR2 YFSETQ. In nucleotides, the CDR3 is TGCGCCAGCAGCTTGGCGTTACGGGGACAGGGTATTGAGCAGTTCTTC. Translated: CASSLALRGQGIEQFF.

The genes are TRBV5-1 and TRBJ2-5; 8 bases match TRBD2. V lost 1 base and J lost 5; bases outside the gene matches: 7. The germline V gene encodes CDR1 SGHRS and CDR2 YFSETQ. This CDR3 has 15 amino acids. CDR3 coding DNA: TGCGCCAGCAGCTTGTTTACTAGCGGCGAGGAGACCCAGTACTTC. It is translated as CASSLFTSGEETQYF. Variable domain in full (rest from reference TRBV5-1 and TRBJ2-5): KAGVTQTPRYLIKTRGQQVTLSCSPISGHRSVSWYQQTPGQGLQFLFEYFSETQRNKGNFPGRFSGRQFSNSRSEMNVSTLELGDSALYLCASSLFTSGEETQYFGPGTRLLVL.

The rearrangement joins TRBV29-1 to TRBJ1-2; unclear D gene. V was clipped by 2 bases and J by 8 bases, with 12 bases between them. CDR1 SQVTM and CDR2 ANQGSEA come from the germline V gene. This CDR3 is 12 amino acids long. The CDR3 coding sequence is TGCAGCGTTGAATCCACAGCCTCGGGCTACACCTTC. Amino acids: CSVESTASGYTF.

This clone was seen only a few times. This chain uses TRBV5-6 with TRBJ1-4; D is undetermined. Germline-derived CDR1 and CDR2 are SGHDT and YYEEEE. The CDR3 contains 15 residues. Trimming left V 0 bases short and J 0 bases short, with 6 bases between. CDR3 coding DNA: TGTGCCAGCAGCTTGGCTTCTGCAACTAATGAAAAACTGTTTTTT. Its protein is CASSLASATNEKLFF.

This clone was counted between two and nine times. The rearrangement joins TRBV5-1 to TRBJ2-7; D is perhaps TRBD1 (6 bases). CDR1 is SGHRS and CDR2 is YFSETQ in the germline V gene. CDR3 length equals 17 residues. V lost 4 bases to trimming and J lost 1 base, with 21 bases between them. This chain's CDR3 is CASSESPDRDLSYEQYF. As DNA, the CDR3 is TGCGCCAGCAGCGAATCCCCGGACAGAGACCTTTCCTACGAGCAGTACTTC.

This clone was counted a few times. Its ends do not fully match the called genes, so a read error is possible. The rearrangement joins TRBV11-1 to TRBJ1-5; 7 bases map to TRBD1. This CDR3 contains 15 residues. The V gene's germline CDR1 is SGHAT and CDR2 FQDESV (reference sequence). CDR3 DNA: TGCGCCAGCAGCCAAGGAAGGGGGCGGGATCAGCCCCAGCATTTT. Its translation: CASSQGRGRDQPQHF.